The 13 T cell receptor beta chains in this list originate from one sample, sequenced in a study of OX40 agonist ivuxolimab in advanced cancers. The assay was immunoSEQ multiplex PCR, and TCRdb's table has in-frame clones only and misses some. The sample holds about 92,000 clones, about 91% seen once. The input for sequencing was CD4+ or CD8+ T cells sorted from blood, taken in a trial of the OX40 agonist ivuxolimab. The receptors stem from an adult with an advanced solid tumor such as melanoma, head and neck, liver or kidney cancer.

The V gene is TRBV10-3, the J gene TRBJ2-1, with D unresolved. The CDR3 extends over 13 amino acids. V shed 6 bases and J shed 0 bases, with 6 bases lying between them. Germline assignment: CDR1 ENHRY and CDR2 SYGVKD. The CDR3 loop is CAIRAVSYNEQFF. The CDR3 DNA reads as TGTGCCATCAGGGCCGTCTCCTACAATGAGCAGTTCTTC.

The rearrangement joins TRBV5-4 to TRBJ2-5; 7 nucleotides match TRBD1. The germline V gene encodes CDR1 SGHNT and CDR2 YYREEE (reference sequence). The CDR3 is 15 residues long. The junction had 4 bases not matched to a gene; V was cut back by 0 bases and J by 2 bases. In DNA form, the CDR3 reads TGTGCCAGCAGCTTGGACAGGGGCGGTCAAGAGACCCAGTACTTC. It specifies CASSLDRGGQETQYF.

The chain carries TRBV6-6 and TRBJ1-1; 7 positions match TRBD1. Germline V CDR1 and CDR2: MNHNY, SVGAGI (reference sequence). The CDR3 loop spans 13 amino acids. Unmatched junction bases numbered 5, after V lost 0 bases and J lost 10 bases. CDR3 DNA: TGTGCCAGCAGTTACTCGGGGACAGATGGAGCTTTCTTT. Translating gives CASSYSGTDGAFF.

This sequence joins TRBV4-3 and TRBJ1-5, with TRBD1 matching over 7 bases. The CDR3 extends over 14 amino acids. Trimming at V came to 4 bases and at J to 7 bases, leaving 7 bases not matched to a gene. Germline V CDR1 and CDR2: LGHNA, YSLEER. The CDR3 sequence: CASSLETGTQPQHF. The CDR3 DNA follows: TGCGCCAGCAGCCTAGAGACAGGGACCCAGCCCCAGCATTTT.

The V and J genes are TRBV5-1 and TRBJ2-2; no definite D call. V was shortened by 0 bases and J by 2 bases, with 5 bases between the two germline ends. Germline loops: CDR1 SGHRS, CDR2 YFSETQ. The length of the CDR3 is 14 residues. The CDR3 DNA is TGCGCCAGCAGCTTGGAAGTAAACACCGGGGAGCTGTTTTTT. Its translation: CASSLEVNTGELFF. The whole variable domain, remainder taken from reference TRBV5-1 and TRBJ2-2, is KAGVTQTPRYLIKTRGQQVTLSCSPISGHRSVSWYQQTPGQGLQFLFEYFSETQRNKGNFPGRFSGRQFSNSRSEMNVSTLELGDSALYLCASSLEVNTGELFFGEGSRLTVL.

V and J are TRBV7-2 and TRBJ2-7, with D unclear. Germline values: CDR1 SGHTA, CDR2 FQGNSA. There are 15 residues in the CDR3. With 1 base removed from V and 0 bases from J, the gap between germline ends came to 10 bases. The CDR3 DNA follows: TGTGCCAGCAGCTTAGATGTACAAGGCTCCTACGAGCAGTACTTC. Its protein product is CASSLDVQGSYEQYF.

This rearrangement joins TRBV5-1 to TRBJ2-1; 8 bases agree with TRBD2. The germline gives CDR1 SGHRS, CDR2 YFSETQ. V lost 2 bases to trimming and J lost 5 bases; unmatched junction nucleotides: 9. The CDR3 length is 16 residues. The CDR3 bases are TGCGCCAGCAGCTTAAAGAGCGGGAGTCGGCACAATGAGCAGTTCTTC. It translates to CASSLKSGSRHNEQFF.

The chain couples TRBV7-9 to TRBJ1-1; D perhaps matches TRBD1 (5 bases). The CDR3 length is 15 residues. Germline V gives CDR1 SEHNR, CDR2 FQNEAQ (reference sequence). Trimming took off 6 bases at V and 5 bases at J, with 19 bases between the two ends. CDR3 DNA sequence: TGTGCCAGCAGGGGAACAGGATATGGAAGTACTGAAGCTTTCTTT. Translated, it gives CASRGTGYGSTEAFF. The full variable domain, its missing parts supplied by reference TRBV7-9 and TRBJ1-1, is DTGVSQNPRHKITKRGQNVTFRCDPISEHNRLYWYRQTLGQGPEFLTYFQNEAQLEKSRLLSDRFSAERPKGSFSTLEIQRTEQGDSAMYLCASRGTGYGSTEAFFGQGTRLTVV.

V gene TRBV11-1 combines with J gene TRBJ1-2; 10 bases are a match to TRBD1. CDR3 size: 15 residues. The junction had 4 bases not matched to a gene; V was cut back by 0 bases and J by 6 bases. Germline CDR1 is SGHAT and CDR2 is FQDESV (reference sequence). CDR3 in amino acids: CASSLAIGTGDGYTF. CDR3 coding DNA: TGTGCCAGCAGCTTAGCGATCGGGACAGGGGATGGCTACACCTTC. The variable domain in full, with the rest retrieved from reference TRBV11-1 and TRBJ1-2, is EAEVAQSPRYKITEKSQAVAFWCDPISGHATLYWYRQILGQGPELLVQFQDESVVDDSQLPKDRFSAERLKGVDSTLKIQPAELGDSAMYLCASSLAIGTGDGYTFGSGTRLTVV.

The chain couples TRBV19 to TRBJ2-3; 11 nucleotides align to TRBD2. This CDR3 comprises 16 residues. Trimming at V came to 1 base and at J to 3 bases, leaving 3 bases not matched to a gene. Germline CDR1 reads LNHDA; CDR2 reads SQIVND (reference sequence). This CDR3 reads CASSIVAGGPTDTQYF. CDR3 nucleotide sequence: TGTGCCAGTAGTATAGTAGCGGGAGGGCCAACAGATACGCAGTATTTT.

The chain employs TRBV6-1 and TRBJ1-4; the D gene is possibly TRBD1 (6 bases). Germline CDR1 and CDR2: MNHNS and SASEGT. The V end was cut by 1 base, the J end by 8 bases, with 14 bases between. The CDR3 runs to 15 residues. The CDR3 reads CASSEENRVREKLFF. CDR3 DNA sequence: TGTGCCAGCAGTGAAGAGAACAGGGTACGAGAAAAACTGTTTTTT.

This clone is a singleton in its sample. The chain joins TRBV6-5 to TRBJ2-7; D perhaps matches TRBD1 (6 bases). V dropped 0 bases and J dropped 2 bases, with 11 bases sitting between them. This CDR3 region has 15 residues. Germline CDR1 MNHEY, CDR2 SVGAGI. The CDR3 nucleotides read TGTGCCAGCAGTTACTCATCCGGGACAACCTACGAGCAGTACTTC. This sequence encodes CASSYSSGTTYEQYF.

This chain joins TRBV6-6 and TRBJ2-7; D gene uncertain. CDR3 length: 13 amino acids. The V end was cut by 6 bases, the J end by 0 bases, with 9 bases between. Germline-derived CDR1 and CDR2 are MNHNY and SVGAGI (reference sequence). CDR3 loop: CASRKPSSYEQYF. The CDR3 DNA sequence: TGTGCCAGCAGGAAACCGAGCTCCTACGAGCAGTACTTC.